Below are 10 T cell receptor beta chains sequenced from a single sample in a study of blood T cells in healthy people across ages (dated by TCRdb to about 2015). The library relied on 5' RACE. The instrument was an Illumina HiSeq 2500. A second PCR of about 7 to 12 cycles was run with a J-beta primer mix and a sample-barcoded 5' primer. The public reads were reanalyzed by TCRdb: fastp trimming at Q25, MiXCR alignment, in-frame beta chains only. Duplicate CDR3 protein sequences are folded into a single record with the most common DNA and genes. Present in this sample are hundreds of thousands of distinct CDR3 sequences, approximately 50% of which were seen just once. The ten most abundant clones make up 25% to 35% of the sample. Sequencing input: blood. The receptors shown here come from a woman aged 60-75 years in good health.

This rearrangement joins TRBV20-1 to TRBJ1-1; TRBD1 might be the D (6 bases). Germline loops: CDR1 DFQATT, CDR2 SNEGSKA (reference sequence). This CDR3 is built from 13 residues. Trimming removed 3 bases from V and 0 bases from J, with 8 bases in between. CDR3 sequence (DNA): TGCAGTGCTAGTGAGGGGGTGAACACTGAAGCTTTCTTT. The encoded protein is CSASEGVNTEAFF.

In DNA, the CDR3 is TGTGCCACCAGTGATCCAGGGGGCAGGGACATTCAGTACTTC. Its protein is CATSDPGGRDIQYF. The chain combines TRBV24-1 with TRBJ2-4; 8 nucleotides line up with TRBD1. CDR3 length equals 14 residues. Germline trimming cut 3 bases from V and 8 bases from J; bases unmatched to any gene: 5. The germline V gene has CDR1 KGHDR and CDR2 SFDVKD.

This clonotype came up a few times. The V call is TRBV28, the J call TRBJ2-5, with D perhaps matching TRBD1 or TRBD2 (5 bases each). V dropped 4 bases and J dropped 2 bases, with 17 bases sitting between them. Per germline, CDR1 MDHEN and CDR2 SYDVKM. The CDR3 runs to 16 residues. This CDR3 is CASSSPHRGPQETQYF. CDR3 DNA: TGTGCCAGCAGTTCGCCCCATAGGGGACCTCAAGAGACCCAGTACTTC. Full variable domain (rest looked up from reference TRBV28 and TRBJ2-5): DVKVTQSSRYLVKRTGEKVFLECVQDMDHENMFWYRQDPGLGLRLIYFSYDVKMKEKGDIPEGYSVSREKKERFSLILESASTNQTSMYLCASSSPHRGPQETQYFGPGTRLLVL.

This clonotype came up once. The J gene is TRBJ2-1, the V gene TRBV12-3 or TRBV12-4, with 10 bases that match TRBD2. The CDR3 sequence is 16 residues long. V lost 1 base and J lost 7; bases outside the gene matches: 7. CDR3: CASSLVSGRAGNEQFF. The CDR3 nucleotides read TGTGCCAGCAGTTTAGTAAGCGGGAGGGCAGGGAATGAGCAGTTCTTC.

This clonotype was found a few times. The chain uses TRBV7-2 and TRBJ2-1, with 13 nucleotides matching TRBD2. The CDR3 is made up of 18 amino acids. Trimming at V came to 1 base and at J to 7 bases, leaving 10 bases not matched to a gene. Germline V lookup: CDR1 SGHTA, CDR2 FQGNSA. Here the CDR3 reads CASSLGRTSGRVGNEQFF. DNA of the CDR3: TGTGCCAGCAGCTTAGGACGGACTAGCGGGAGAGTAGGGAATGAGCAGTTCTTC.

The chain links TRBV5-4 to TRBJ2-5; tentative D call: TRBD1 (5 bases). The germline CDR1 and CDR2 sequences are SGHNT and YYREEE (reference sequence). The V and J ends lost 3 bases and 0 bases respectively, with 9 bases between them. The CDR3 runs to 14 residues. CDR3 loop: CASSSRVDQETQYF. In DNA form, the CDR3 reads TGTGCCAGCAGCTCCAGGGTAGACCAAGAGACCCAGTACTTC.

CDR3 residues: CASSSGGSSSYNEQFF. CDR3 nucleotides: TGTGCCAGCAGCAGCGGGGGCTCGAGCTCCTACAATGAGCAGTTCTTC. The V call is TRBV4-2, the J call TRBJ2-1; 8 nucleotides agree with TRBD2. Germline V lookup: CDR1 LGHNA, CDR2 YNFKEQ. The CDR3 extends over 16 amino acids. Trimming cost V 5 bases and J 0 bases; bases outside gene matches: 6.

This sequence joins TRBV9 and TRBJ1-2; 8 nucleotides line up with TRBD1. The CDR3 has 14 amino acids. CDR1 is SGDLS, CDR2 YYNGEE, per germline. The V and J ends lost 4 bases and 7 bases, in that order; junction bases with no gene match: 9. CDR3 sequence reads: CASSTKTGDTGYTF. Here the CDR3 DNA reads TGTGCCAGCAGCACGAAGACAGGGGATACTGGCTACACCTTC.

This clonotype was seen more than once but under ten times. CDR3: CSARDSSGGSSYGGNTQYF. CDR3 nucleotide sequence: TGCAGTGCTAGAGATAGTTCGGGAGGGAGTTCCTATGGGGGTAACACGCAGTATTTT. The rearrangement uses TRBV20-1 and TRBJ2-3, with 8 bases identical to TRBD2. J was trimmed by 9 bases and V by 0 bases; bases with no gene match: 23. This CDR3 spans 19 amino acids. Germline V gene lookup returns CDR1 DFQATT and CDR2 SNEGSKA (reference sequence).

This clonotype was counted a few times. The chain couples TRBV20-1 to TRBJ2-5, with 8 bases aligning to TRBD1. CDR1 and CDR2 (germline): DFQATT, SNEGSKA (reference sequence). The CDR3 totals 13 residues. V dropped 3 bases and J dropped 9; count of bases not matched to a gene: 9. DNA for the CDR3: TGCAGTGCTAGTGGGACAGGTGGTATGGCCCAGTACTTC. It is translated as CSASGTGGMAQYF.